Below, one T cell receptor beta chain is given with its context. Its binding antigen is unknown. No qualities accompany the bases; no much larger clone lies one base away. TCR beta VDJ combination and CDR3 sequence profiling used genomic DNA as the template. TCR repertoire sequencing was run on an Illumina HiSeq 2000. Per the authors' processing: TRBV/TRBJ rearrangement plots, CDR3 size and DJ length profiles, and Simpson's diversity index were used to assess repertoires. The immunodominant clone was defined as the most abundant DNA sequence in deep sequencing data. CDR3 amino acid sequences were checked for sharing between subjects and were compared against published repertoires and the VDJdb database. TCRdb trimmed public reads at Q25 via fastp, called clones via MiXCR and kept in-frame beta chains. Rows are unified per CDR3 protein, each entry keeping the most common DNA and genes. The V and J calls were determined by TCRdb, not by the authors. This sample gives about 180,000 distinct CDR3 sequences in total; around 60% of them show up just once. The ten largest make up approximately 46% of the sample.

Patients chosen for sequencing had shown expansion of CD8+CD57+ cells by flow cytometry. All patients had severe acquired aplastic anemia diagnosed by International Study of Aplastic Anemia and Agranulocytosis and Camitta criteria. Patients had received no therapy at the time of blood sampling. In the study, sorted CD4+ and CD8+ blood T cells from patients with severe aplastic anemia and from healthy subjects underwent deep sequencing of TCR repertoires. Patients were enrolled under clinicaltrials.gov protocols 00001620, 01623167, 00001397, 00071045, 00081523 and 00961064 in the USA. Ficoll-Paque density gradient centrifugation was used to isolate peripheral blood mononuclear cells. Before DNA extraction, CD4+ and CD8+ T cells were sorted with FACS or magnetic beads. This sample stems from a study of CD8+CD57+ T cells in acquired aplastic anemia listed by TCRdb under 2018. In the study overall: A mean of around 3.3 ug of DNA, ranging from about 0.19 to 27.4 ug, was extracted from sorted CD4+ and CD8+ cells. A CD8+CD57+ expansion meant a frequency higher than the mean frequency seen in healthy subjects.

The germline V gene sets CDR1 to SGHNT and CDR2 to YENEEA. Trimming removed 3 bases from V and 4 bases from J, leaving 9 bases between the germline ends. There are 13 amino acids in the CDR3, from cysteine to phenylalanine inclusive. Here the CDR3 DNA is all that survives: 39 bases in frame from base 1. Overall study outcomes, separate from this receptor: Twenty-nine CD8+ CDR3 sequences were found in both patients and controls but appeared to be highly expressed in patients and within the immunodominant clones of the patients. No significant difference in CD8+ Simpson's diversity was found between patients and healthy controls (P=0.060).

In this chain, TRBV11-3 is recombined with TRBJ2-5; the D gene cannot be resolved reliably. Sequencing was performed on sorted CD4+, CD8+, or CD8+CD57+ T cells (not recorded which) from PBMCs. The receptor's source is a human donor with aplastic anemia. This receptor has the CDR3 CASSFDKGETQYF. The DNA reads TGTGCCAGCAGCTTCGACAAAGGAGAGACCCAGTACTTC.